This note documents a single T cell receptor (beta chain) sequence. Only in-frame clones appear in the TCRdb table, and some are missing; sequencing was by immunoSEQ multiplex PCR. This table has tens of thousands of clones, roughly 89% appearing once. The sample is drawn from a study of OX40 agonist ivuxolimab in advanced cancers. V shed 2 bases and J 9 bases; nucleotides not matched to a gene: 18. In germline, CDR1 is MGHRA, CDR2 YSYEKL. The CDR3 has 18 residues. The sample in question was CD4+ or CD8+ T cells sorted from blood, obtained in a trial of the OX40 agonist ivuxolimab. The chain links TRBV4-1 to TRBJ2-1; 8 positions match TRBD2. The TCR was taken from an adult with an advanced solid tumor such as melanoma, head and neck, liver or kidney cancer. Here the CDR3 DNA reads TGCGCCAGCAGCCAACGCCCTCGCGAGCTAGCGGGTTCGGGTGAGCAGTTCTTC. Its protein product is CASSQRPRELAGSGEQFF.